The 9 T cell receptor beta chains given below trace back to one sample, sequenced in a study of T cells in Graves' hyperthyroidism and ophthalmopathy. Amplification yielded TCR beta CDR3 regions, with RNA transcripts as the source. RT-PCR in the first round (using the HTBI primer set) targeted the TCR CDR3. TCRdb redid the calling of the multiplex PCR reads with MiXCR, one entry per CDR3 protein. The repertoire includes about 270,000 distinct CDR3 sequences, 20% to 30% of them detected once, and about a quarter sits in the top ten. Sequences were obtained from blood. These receptors were obtained from a man aged 40-49 years with Graves' hyperthyroidism that later progressed to Graves' ophthalmopathy.

This clonotype was detected ten times or more. This sequence joins TRBV20-1 and TRBJ2-5; TRBD2 aligns across 7 bases. With V trimmed by 5 bases and J by 2 bases, 8 bases remained unmatched. Per the germline V gene, CDR1 is DFQATT and CDR2 is SNEGSKA (reference sequence). The CDR3 runs 14 residues. The chain's CDR3 is CSAGNPGLQETQYF. DNA for the CDR3: TGCAGTGCTGGTAACCCGGGACTACAAGAGACCCAGTACTTC.

This clonotype occurred many times. The chain is built from TRBV28 and TRBJ2-5; either TRBD1 or TRBD2 may fit D (5 bases each). In germline, CDR1 is MDHEN, CDR2 SYDVKM. This CDR3 has 15 amino acids. V lost 3 bases to trimming and J lost 5 bases, with 16 bases between them. The CDR3 region has the DNA TGTGCCAGCAGTTTTTACGGAGGCCCAGGGGAGACCCAGTACTTC. This sequence encodes CASSFYGGPGETQYF. The full variable domain, rest sourced from reference TRBV28 and TRBJ2-5, is DVKVTQSSRYLVKRTGEKVFLECVQDMDHENMFWYRQDPGLGLRLIYFSYDVKMKEKGDIPEGYSVSREKKERFSLILESASTNQTSMYLCASSFYGGPGETQYFGPGTRLLVL.

This chain uses TRBV19 with TRBJ1-1; unclear D gene. Looked up from germline, CDR1 is LNHDA and CDR2 is SQIVND (reference sequence). The CDR3 runs to 16 residues. The V gene lost 3 bases and the J gene lost 5 bases, with 19 bases spanning the gap. The CDR3: CASSMDVNTLYTEAFF. The CDR3 nucleotides are TGTGCCAGTAGTATGGACGTGAATACACTGTATACTGAAGCTTTCTTT.

This clonotype was detected many times. V usage is TRBV6-1 and J usage is TRBJ1-1; D is ambiguous. CDR3 length: 13 residues. Germline values: CDR1 MNHNS, CDR2 SASEGT. V lost 3 bases and J lost 4, with 9 bases in between. DNA for the CDR3: TGTGCCAGCAGTGACGGGCGAGGCACTGAAGCTTTCTTT. Translated, it gives CASSDGRGTEAFF.

Concerning this clonotype itself: One junction end disagrees with the germline gene, perhaps due to a read error. The chain recombines TRBV7-3 with TRBJ2-5; a weak D match, TRBD2 (7 bases). Per germline, CDR1 SGHTA and CDR2 FQGTGA. The CDR3 contains 12 residues. The CDR3 sequence is CASSEGGTTLYF. The CDR3 DNA reads as TGTGCCAGCAGCGAGGGGGGGACTACCCTGTACTTC.

Ten or more counts support this clonotype. The chain recombines TRBV29-1 with TRBJ1-2; D is unclear. The CDR3 contains 11 residues. The V and J ends lost 4 bases and 8 bases respectively, with 11 bases between them. Germline CDR1 SQVTM, CDR2 ANQGSEA. The CDR3 DNA is TGCAGCGTTGTCTCCGGGAACGGCTACACCTTC. Protein: CSVVSGNGYTF.

A single count supports this clonotype. V and J are TRBV6-1 and TRBJ2-7, with TRBD2 matching over 7 bases. Germline trimming cut 7 bases from V and 7 bases from J; bases unmatched to any gene: 16. This CDR3 contains 15 residues. Looked up from germline, CDR1 is MNHNS and CDR2 is SASEGT. The CDR3 nucleotides read TGTGCCAGCACCTCCCCAACGGCGGGAGTTCAAGAGCAGTACTTC. This codes for CASTSPTAGVQEQYF.

Ten or more counts support this clonotype. The V gene is TRBV10-2, the J gene TRBJ2-5, with D uncertain. Germline values: CDR1 WSHSY, CDR2 SAAADI. The length of the CDR3 is 13 residues. Trimming removed 2 bases at V and 2 bases at J, with 6 bases between. The CDR3 region is CASSEVSQETQYF. CDR3 nucleotides: TGCGCCAGCAGTGAGGTCAGTCAAGAGACCCAGTACTTC.

This clonotype was found many times. The chain uses TRBV27 and TRBJ1-5; D is uncertain. CDR1 is MNHEY and CDR2 is SMNVEV in the germline V gene (reference sequence). The CDR3 is 15 residues long. Trimming shortened V by 1 base and J by 4 bases, and 11 bases separated the two germline ends. This CDR3 is CASSLLGQPNQPQHF. As DNA, the CDR3 is TGTGCCAGCAGTTTATTAGGCCAGCCAAATCAGCCCCAGCATTTT.